This T cell receptor beta chain was identified in a study of regulatory T cells in long-lasting Graves disease. This clonotype was picked up many times. Time point of the sample: newly diagnosed GD, antithyroid drugs for less than 3 months. Researchers made the TCR library from RNA that was extracted from PBMCs. Patients came from an endocrinology department in Xi'an, China. V lost 6 bases to trimming and J lost 1 base; unmatched junction nucleotides: 11. CDR1 and CDR2 (germline): SGHTA, FQGNSA. The CDR3 consists of 17 residues. Libraries of TCR beta came from iRepertoire HTBI primers plus Arm-PCR of CDR3 regions. TCRdb processed the multiplex PCR reads anew with MiXCR; each CDR3 protein has one entry. Here the sample spans a few hundred thousand distinct CDR3 sequences, approximately 20% being singletons.

The chain combines TRBV7-2 with TRBJ2-2, with 7 nucleotides matching TRBD1. This clonotype originated in a female donor with Graves disease. The sample consisted of peripheral blood mononuclear cells (PBMCs), taken at new diagnosis, from a patient treated with antithyroid drugs. The CDR3 DNA reads TGTGCCAGCAGTTTCGAAGAAGGGGGCTTGAACACCGGGGAGCTGTTTTTT. Protein product: CASSFEEGGLNTGELFF. Full variable domain (rest looked up from reference TRBV7-2 and TRBJ2-2): GAGVSQSPSNKVTEKGKDVELRCDPISGHTALYWYRQSLGQGLEFLIYFQGNSAPDKSGLPSDRFSAERTGGSVSTLTIQRTQQEDSAVYLCASSFEEGGLNTGELFFGEGSRLTVL.